This T cell receptor (beta chain) was found in a study of cytomegalovirus exposure and HLA in healthy donors. Concerning this clone: Its specificity is unknown.

This PCR relied on a set of 60 Vbeta primers and 13 Jbeta primers. As handled by the study authors: Later, 80 million or so unique TCR beta chains were counted in an analysis, and 8.5 million to 13 million of them were shared. TCRdb keeps only in-frame clones here, not all; method: immunoSEQ multiplex PCR. V, J and clone size are those of that table, while D and trimming were read from the DNA. The sample consists of more than 110,000 clones, roughly 73% of them appearing once. Notes on the study in general: TCR beta V- and J-gene trimming, according to a later analysis, was linked to a missense DCLRE1C variant.

Among the donors, all were healthy bone marrow donors. The CDR3 has 15 residues. J gave up 6 bases and V 1 base, and 2 bases lay outside the gene matches. Germline V gene lookup returns CDR1 ENHRY and CDR2 SYGVKD. The sample was PBMCs. This TCR was sampled from a human donor in good health. This rearrangement joins TRBV10-3 to TRBJ1-4, with 10 bases matching TRBD1. For the CDR3, the DNA is TGTGCCATCAGTGAGTACGGACAGGGGGATGAAAAACTGTTTTTT. It codes for CAISEYGQGDEKLFF.